Listed below are T cell receptor beta chains from one sample, sequenced in a study of human thymus T cells. Using immunoSEQ multiplex PCR, the repertoire was profiled, and TCRdb retains in-frame clones only, with some absent. The sample contains more than 50,000 clones, approximately 95% of which appear only once. The sequencing sample was made of blood. The source is a boy younger than two with a congenital heart defect but otherwise immunologically healthy. CDR3s include the opening cysteine and the closing phenylalanine or tryptophan. The D gene is left open where the match is weak. Some rows have no size entry. The others give once, few or many, or a class for an expanded clone.

>TRBV4-3|TRBJ2-1|TRBD2|-
TGCGCCAGCAGCCAAGAGGAGCGGGGGGGAAATGAGCAGTTCTTC
CASSQEERGGNEQFF
>TRBV6-1|TRBJ1-4|-|-
TGTGCCAGCACCAGGGAGCCCAGAAATGAAAAACTGTTTTTT
CASTREPRNEKLFF
>TRBV11-2|TRBJ2-5|-|once
TGTGCCAGCAGCCTAGACGGGGCCTTAGGGACCCAGTACTTC
CASSLDGALGTQYF
>TRBV5-8|TRBJ2-2|-|-
TGTGCCAGCAGCTTTTGGGGACCGAACACCGGGGAGCTGTTTTTT
CASSFWGPNTGELFF
>TRBV4-2|TRBJ2-3|-|-
TGTGCCAGCAGCCAATCCCTCGGGGATACGCAGTATTTT
CASSQSLGDTQYF
>TRBV4-1|TRBJ2-7|-|-
TGCGCCAGCAGCCAAGGGTCCTTGGCGTACGAGCAGTACTTC
CASSQGSLAYEQYF
>TRBV6-1|TRBJ2-1|TRBD1|-
TGTGCCAGCAGTGACAGGGGGCATTACAATGAGCAGTTCTTC
CASSDRGHYNEQFF
>TRBV9|TRBJ1-2|TRBD1|-
TGTGCCAGCAGCCTACGGGACAGGGCTGGCTACACCTTC
CASSLRDRAGYTF
>TRBV2|TRBJ1-2|-|-
TGTGCCAGCAGTGCCCAGGGGTGGGCTAACTATGGCTACACCTTC
CASSAQGWANYGYTF
>TRBV21-1|TRBJ2-7|-|-
TGTGCCAGCAGCAAAGGGACTAGCGGGAGCGAGCAGTACTTC
CASSKGTSGSEQYF
>TRBV12-5|TRBJ1-6|TRBD1|-
TGTGCTAGTGGTTGGTCAGGGGGCGTAGATTCACCCCTCCACTTT
CASGWSGGVDSPLHF
>TRBV5-6|TRBJ2-7|TRBD1|-
TGTGCCAGCAGCCCGTACAGGGGGCCCTACGAGCAGTACTTC
CASSPYRGPYEQYF
>TRBV19|TRBJ1-1|TRBD1|few
TGTGCCAGTAGTACCTGGACAGGGGACACTGAAGCTTTCTTT
CASSTWTGDTEAFF
>TRBV11-3|TRBJ2-1|TRBD2|-
TGTGCCAGCAGTCGACTAGCGGGGGGCCTCTACAATGAGCAGTTCTTC
CASSRLAGGLYNEQFF
>TRBV7-2|TRBJ2-7|TRBD2|-
TGTGCCAGCAGCTTATTCGGGTCTAGCGGGGGGTACGAGCAGTACTTC
CASSLFGSSGGYEQYF
>TRBV5-6|TRBJ2-5|-|-
TGTGCCAGCAGCTTAAGGGAGGGGGGCCAAGAGACCCAGTACTTC
CASSLREGGQETQYF
>TRBV9|TRBJ2-7|-|-
TGTGCCAGCAGCGTAGAAACAGGGTTTGGCGAGCAGTACTTC
CASSVETGFGEQYF
>TRBV21-1|TRBJ2-1|-|once
TGTGCCAGCAGCAAAGGCGGGACTAGCGGGAGCTATGAGCAGTTCTTC
CASSKGGTSGSYEQFF
>TRBV7-2|TRBJ2-5|-|-
TGTGCCAGCAGCTACGGGAGCCAAGAGACCCAGTACTTC
CASSYGSQETQYF
>TRBV7-7|TRBJ2-2|TRBD2|once
TGTGCTAGCAGCCTCACTAGCGGGAGGAGCAAGCGGGTGGGCACCGGGGAGCTGTTTTTT
CASSLTSGRSKRVGTGELFF
>TRBV15|TRBJ1-5|-|-
TGTGCCACCAGCAGAGAGAGGGGACGCTGGGGTCAGCCCCAGCATTTT
CATSRERGRWGQPQHF
>TRBV6-1|TRBJ2-1|-|-
TGTGCCAGCAGCATCGACAGACGATATTACAATGAGCAGTTCTTC
CASSIDRRYYNEQFF
>TRBV10-3|TRBJ2-5|-|-
TGTGCCATCAGTGAGTCGCAGTACCAAGAGACCCAGTACTTC
CAISESQYQETQYF
>TRBV28|TRBJ1-5|TRBD1|-
TGTGCCAGCAGTTTATCGCAGGGGGGTCAGCCCCAGCATTTT
CASSLSQGGQPQHF
>TRBV5-4|TRBJ2-1|TRBD2|-
TGTGCCAGCAGCTTCAACCTACTAGCGGGGGGGCCAAAGGAGCAGTTCTTC
CASSFNLLAGGPKEQFF
>TRBV27|TRBJ2-2|-|once
TGTGCCAGCAGTTTAGTCAGTTGGAACACCGGGGAGCTGTTTTTT
CASSLVSWNTGELFF
>TRBV2|TRBJ2-1|-|-
TGTGCCAGCAGTGGACCCTCGTTGGAGCAGTTCTTC
CASSGPSLEQFF
>TRBV7-8|TRBJ2-5|TRBD2|-
TGTGCCAGCAGCTTAGCTGGGACTAGCGGACAAGAGACCCAGTACTTC
CASSLAGTSGQETQYF
>TRBV30|TRBJ1-3|-|-
TGTGCCTGGAGACACTCTGGAAACACCATATATTTT
CAWRHSGNTIYF
>TRBV27|TRBJ1-2|TRBD1|-
TGTGCCAGCAGTAAGGGGGACAGGGGGTACAATGGCTACACCTTC
CASSKGDRGYNGYTF
>TRBV29-1|TRBJ1-2|TRBD1|-
TGCAGCGTTGATATTCAGGGGGTCCTTGGGGGCTACACCTTC
CSVDIQGVLGGYTF
>TRBV29-1|TRBJ2-1|-|-
TGCAGCGTTGAAGGGGGACCCCAGCCATACAATGAGCAGTTCTTC
CSVEGGPQPYNEQFF
>TRBV6-5|TRBJ2-7|-|once
TGTGCCAGCAGTTATCAGGGGCCCGTTTTCTACGAGCAGTACTTC
CASSYQGPVFYEQYF
>TRBV19|TRBJ2-6|TRBD2|once
TGTGCCAGTAGTAATCTAGCGGGGTACTCTGGGGCCAACGTCCTGACTTTC
CASSNLAGYSGANVLTF
>TRBV5-6|TRBJ2-7|-|-
TGTGCCAGCGGCAACTTACGGACATCTTACGAGCAGTACTTC
CASGNLRTSYEQYF
>TRBV6-5|TRBJ1-1|-|few
TGTGCCAGCAGTTTCGGACGGGACACTGAAGCTTTCTTT
CASSFGRDTEAFF
>TRBV6-6|TRBJ2-7|-|-
TGTGCCAGCAGTTACTCACGGGGTCCCTCCTACGAGCAGTACTTC
CASSYSRGPSYEQYF
>TRBV19|TRBJ2-7|TRBD1|-
TGTGCCAGTAGTATGGGGACAGGGGTCTGGGGCGAGCAGTACTTC
CASSMGTGVWGEQYF
>TRBV30|TRBJ1-1|TRBD1|-
TGTGCCTGGAGCCGGGACAGGGACACTGAAGCTTTCTTT
CAWSRDRDTEAFF
>TRBV5-8|TRBJ2-7|-|-
TGTGCCAGCAGCTTGGGACAGTCCAGTTATGACGAGCAGTACTTC
CASSLGQSSYDEQYF
>TRBV6-1|TRBJ2-2|-|-
TGTGCCAGCAGTGGCCTGACAGGGAACACCGGGGAGCTGTTTTTT
CASSGLTGNTGELFF
>TRBV18|TRBJ1-1|-|once
TGTGCCAGCTCACCACAGCAAATGAACACTGAAGCTTTCTTT
CASSPQQMNTEAFF
>TRBV11-2|TRBJ1-5|-|-
TGTGCCAGCAGCTTAGATGGAGATCAGCCCCAGCATTTT
CASSLDGDQPQHF
>TRBV11-2|TRBJ2-7|-|-
TGTGCCAGCAGCTTAGGGCACGAGCAGTACTTC
CASSLGHEQYF
>TRBV5-1|TRBJ2-2|-|-
TGCGCCAGCAGCTTGGAAGGTCTTACCGGGGAGCTGTTTTTT
CASSLEGLTGELFF
>TRBV6-4|TRBJ1-2|-|-
TGTGCCAGCAGTGACTCGACAGGCGGTGGCTACACCTTC
CASSDSTGGGYTF
>TRBV28|TRBJ2-6|-|-
TGTGCCAGCAGTCTTCAGGGGCTAGGCTCTGGGGCCAACGTCCTGACTTTC
CASSLQGLGSGANVLTF
>TRBV7-2|TRBJ2-2|-|-
TGTGCCAGCAGCTTGCGGGGGCCCGACACCGGGGAGCTGTTTTTT
CASSLRGPDTGELFF
>TRBV2|TRBJ2-3|-|-
TGTGCCAGCAGTGACGCAAGACTGGATACGCAGTATTTT
CASSDARLDTQYF
>TRBV6-1|TRBJ2-7|TRBD1|-
TGTGCCAGCAGGGGGACAGGGGGCTACGAGCAGTACTTC
CASRGTGGYEQYF
>TRBV5-1|TRBJ1-6|-|-
TGCGCCAGCAGCCCGGACAGCTCCTATAATTCACCCCTCCACTTT
CASSPDSSYNSPLHF
>TRBV10-2|TRBJ1-2|TRBD1|-
TGCGCCAGCAGCGGGACAGAGCGGATCCTCTATGGCTACACCTTC
CASSGTERILYGYTF
>TRBV6-1|TRBJ2-1|-|-
TGTGCCAGCAGTGAAATCAGTCAGATCAATGAGCAGTTCTTC
CASSEISQINEQFF
>TRBV6-1|TRBJ1-4|TRBD1|-
TGTGCCAGCAGTGAACCCGAGGGCCGGGACAGTTCAACTAATGAAAAACTGTTTTTT
CASSEPEGRDSSTNEKLFF
>TRBV18|TRBJ2-5|TRBD1|-
TGTGCCAGCTCACGGGACAGACAAGAGACCCAGTACTTC
CASSRDRQETQYF
>TRBV4-1|TRBJ2-1|TRBD2|-
TGCGCCAGCAGCCTGGGGACTAGCGGGGGCCTTTCCTACAATGAGCAGTTCTTC
CASSLGTSGGLSYNEQFF
>TRBV19|TRBJ2-7|TRBD2|-
TGTGCCAGTAGTTCCCCCCCCGGGACTACAACACGATACGAGCAGTACTTC
CASSSPPGTTTRYEQYF